This TCR beta chain was sequenced for a study of blood T cell repertoires in COVID-19. For the study at large: There were acute and convalescent COVID-19 samples, and they came from the United States, Italy and Spain.

Per the original data handling: Using reference gene primer amplification, nucleated cell counts were estimated. Some clones are missing from TCRdb's copy, which holds only in-frame ones; the method was immunoSEQ multiplex PCR. V, J and clone size are taken as reported in that table, and D and trimming were inferred from the DNA itself. The profile shows 450,000 or so clones, about nine tenths of them singletons. The participants were between about 18 and 90 years old and came from roughly 24 US areas. Assignment of participants to cohorts was predicated upon participant-reported clinical history. Germline V gene lookup returns CDR1 SGHTA and CDR2 FQGNSA. The CDR3 runs to 15 residues. V shed 5 bases and J shed 0 bases, with 13 bases lying between them.

The V call is TRBV7-2, the J call TRBJ2-5; tentatively, D is TRBD1 (5 bases). Sequenced input: PBMCs or T cells enriched from blood (not recorded which). This receptor was identified in a man in his late teens or twenties who had recovered from COVID-19. The CDR3 is CASSLIRTNQETQYF. CDR3 in DNA: TGTGCCAGCAGCCTCATACGGACAAACCAAGAGACCCAGTACTTC.